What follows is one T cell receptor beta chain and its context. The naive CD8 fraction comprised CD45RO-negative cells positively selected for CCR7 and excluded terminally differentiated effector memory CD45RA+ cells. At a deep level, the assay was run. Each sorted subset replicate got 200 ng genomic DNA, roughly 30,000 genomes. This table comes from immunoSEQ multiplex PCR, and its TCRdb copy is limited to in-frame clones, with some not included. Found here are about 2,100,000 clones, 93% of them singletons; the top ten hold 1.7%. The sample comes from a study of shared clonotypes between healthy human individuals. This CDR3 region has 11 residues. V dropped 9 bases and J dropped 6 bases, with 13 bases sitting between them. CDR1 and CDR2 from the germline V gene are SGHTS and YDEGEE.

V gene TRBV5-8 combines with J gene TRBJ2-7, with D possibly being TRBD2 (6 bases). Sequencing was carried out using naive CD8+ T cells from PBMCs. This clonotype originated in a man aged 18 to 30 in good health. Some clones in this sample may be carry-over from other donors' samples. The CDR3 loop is CATGLAGEQYF. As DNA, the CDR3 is TGTGCCACGGGACTCGCCGGCGAGCAGTACTTC.